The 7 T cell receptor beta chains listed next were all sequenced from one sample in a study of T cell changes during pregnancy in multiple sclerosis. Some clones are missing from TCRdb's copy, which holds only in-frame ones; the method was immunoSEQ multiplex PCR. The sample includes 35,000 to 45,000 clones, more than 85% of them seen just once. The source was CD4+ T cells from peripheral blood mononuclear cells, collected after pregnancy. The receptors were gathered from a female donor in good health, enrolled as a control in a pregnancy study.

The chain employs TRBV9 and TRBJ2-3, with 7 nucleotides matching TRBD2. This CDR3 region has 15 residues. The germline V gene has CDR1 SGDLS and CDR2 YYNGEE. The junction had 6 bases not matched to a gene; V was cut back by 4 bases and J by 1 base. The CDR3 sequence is CASSPTLAGTDTQYF. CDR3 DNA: TGTGCCAGCAGCCCGACTCTAGCGGGCACAGATACGCAGTATTTT.

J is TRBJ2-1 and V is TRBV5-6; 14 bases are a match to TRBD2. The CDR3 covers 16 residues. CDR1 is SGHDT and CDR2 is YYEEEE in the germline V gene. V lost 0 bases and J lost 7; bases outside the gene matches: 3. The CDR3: CASSLAGTSGSNEQFF. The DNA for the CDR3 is TGTGCCAGCAGCTTGGCCGGGACTAGCGGGAGTAATGAGCAGTTCTTC.

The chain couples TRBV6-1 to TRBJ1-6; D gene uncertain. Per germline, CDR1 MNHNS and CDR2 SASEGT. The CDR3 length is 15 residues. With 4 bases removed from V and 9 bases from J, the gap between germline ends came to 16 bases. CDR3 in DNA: TGTGCCAGCAGTGCTGAGACACGGGGATTTTCACCCCTCCACTTT. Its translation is CASSAETRGFSPLHF.

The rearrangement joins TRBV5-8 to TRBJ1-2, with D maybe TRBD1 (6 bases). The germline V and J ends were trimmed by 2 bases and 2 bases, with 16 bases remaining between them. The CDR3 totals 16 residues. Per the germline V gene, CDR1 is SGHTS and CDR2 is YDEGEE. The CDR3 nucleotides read TGTGCCAGCAGCTTTTACAGGGAAAGCACGAACTATGGCTACACCTTC. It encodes CASSFYRESTNYGYTF.

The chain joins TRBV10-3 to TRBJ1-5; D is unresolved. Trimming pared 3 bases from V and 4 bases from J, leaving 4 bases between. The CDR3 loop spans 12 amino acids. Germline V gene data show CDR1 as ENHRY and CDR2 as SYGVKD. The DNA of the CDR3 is TGTGCCATCAGTGACCAGAATCAGCCCCAGCATTTT. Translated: CAISDQNQPQHF.

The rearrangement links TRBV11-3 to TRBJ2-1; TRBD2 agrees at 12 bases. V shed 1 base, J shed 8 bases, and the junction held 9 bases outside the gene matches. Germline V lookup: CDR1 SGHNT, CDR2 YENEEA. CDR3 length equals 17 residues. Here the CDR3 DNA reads TGTGCCAGCAGCTTAGGGAGCCGGACTAGCGGGGCCGATGAGCAGTTCTTC. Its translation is CASSLGSRTSGADEQFF.

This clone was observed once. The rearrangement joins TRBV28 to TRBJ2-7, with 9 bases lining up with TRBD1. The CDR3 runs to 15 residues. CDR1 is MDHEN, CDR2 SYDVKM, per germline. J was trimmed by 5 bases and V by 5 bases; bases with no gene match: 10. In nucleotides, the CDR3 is TGTGCCAGCAGTAATCCGGGACAGGGAGGGAACGAGCAGTACTTC. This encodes CASSNPGQGGNEQYF. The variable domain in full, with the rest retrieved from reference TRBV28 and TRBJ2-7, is DVKVTQSSRYLVKRTGEKVFLECVQDMDHENMFWYRQDPGLGLRLIYFSYDVKMKEKGDIPEGYSVSREKKERFSLILESASTNQTSMYLCASSNPGQGGNEQYFGPGTRLTVT.